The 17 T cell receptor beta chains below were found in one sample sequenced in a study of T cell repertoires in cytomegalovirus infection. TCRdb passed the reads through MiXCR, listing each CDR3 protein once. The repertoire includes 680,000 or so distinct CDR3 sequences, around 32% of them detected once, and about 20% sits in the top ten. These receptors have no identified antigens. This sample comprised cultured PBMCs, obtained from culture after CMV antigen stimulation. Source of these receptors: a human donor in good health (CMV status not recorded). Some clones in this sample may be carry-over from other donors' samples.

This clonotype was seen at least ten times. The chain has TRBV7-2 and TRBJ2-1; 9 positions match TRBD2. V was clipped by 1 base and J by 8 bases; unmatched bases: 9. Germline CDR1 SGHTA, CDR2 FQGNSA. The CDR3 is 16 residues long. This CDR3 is CASSLGRLAGSYEQFF. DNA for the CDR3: TGTGCCAGCAGCTTAGGGCGTCTAGCGGGGAGCTATGAGCAGTTCTTC.

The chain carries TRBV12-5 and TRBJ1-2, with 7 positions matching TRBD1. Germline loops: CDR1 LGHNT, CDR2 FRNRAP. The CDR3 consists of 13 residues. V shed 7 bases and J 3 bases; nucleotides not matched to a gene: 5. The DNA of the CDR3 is TGTGCTAGTGCCCTGGACAGGTACTATGGCTACACCTTC. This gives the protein CASALDRYYGYTF. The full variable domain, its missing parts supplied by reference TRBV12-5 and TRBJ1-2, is DARVTQTPRHKVTEMGQEVTMRCQPILGHNTVFWYRQTMMQGLELLAYFRNRAPLDDSGMPKDRFSAEMPDATLATLKIQPSEPRDSAVYFCASALDRYYGYTFGSGTRLTVV.

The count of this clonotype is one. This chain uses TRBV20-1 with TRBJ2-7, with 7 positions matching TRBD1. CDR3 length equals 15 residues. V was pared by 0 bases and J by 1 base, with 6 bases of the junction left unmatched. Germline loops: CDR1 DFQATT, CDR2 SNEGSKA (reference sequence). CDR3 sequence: CSARDWNRGSYEQYF. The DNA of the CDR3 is TGCAGTGCTAGAGATTGGAACAGGGGATCCTACGAGCAGTACTTC.

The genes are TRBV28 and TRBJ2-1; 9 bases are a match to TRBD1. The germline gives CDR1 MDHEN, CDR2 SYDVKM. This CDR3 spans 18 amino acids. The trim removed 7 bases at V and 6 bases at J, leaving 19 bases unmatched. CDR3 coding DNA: TGTGCCAGCACCGGGGGGACAGGGTGGCCGGGGGGTGGCAATGAGCAGTTCTTC. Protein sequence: CASTGGTGWPGGGNEQFF.

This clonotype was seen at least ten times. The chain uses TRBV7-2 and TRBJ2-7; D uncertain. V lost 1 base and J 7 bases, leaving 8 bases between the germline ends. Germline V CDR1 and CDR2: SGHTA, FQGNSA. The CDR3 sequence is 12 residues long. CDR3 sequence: CASSLDSREQYF. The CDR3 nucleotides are TGTGCCAGCAGCTTAGACAGCCGGGAGCAGTACTTC.

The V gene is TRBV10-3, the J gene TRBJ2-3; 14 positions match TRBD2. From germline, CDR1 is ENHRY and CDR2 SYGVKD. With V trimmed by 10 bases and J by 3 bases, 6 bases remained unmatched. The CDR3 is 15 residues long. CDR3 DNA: TGTGCCACGGGACTAGCGGGAGACCTTACAGATACGCAGTATTTT. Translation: CATGLAGDLTDTQYF.

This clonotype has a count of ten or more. CDR3 DNA sequence: TGTGCCAGCAGCTTAGGGCCGACGTGGGGTGAAAAACTGTTTTTT. Encoded protein: CASSLGPTWGEKLFF. The rearrangement uses TRBV7-2 and TRBJ1-4; D uncertain. CDR1 is SGHTA and CDR2 is FQGNSA in the germline V gene. The CDR3 covers 15 residues. V lost 1 base to trimming and J lost 7 bases, with 13 bases between them.

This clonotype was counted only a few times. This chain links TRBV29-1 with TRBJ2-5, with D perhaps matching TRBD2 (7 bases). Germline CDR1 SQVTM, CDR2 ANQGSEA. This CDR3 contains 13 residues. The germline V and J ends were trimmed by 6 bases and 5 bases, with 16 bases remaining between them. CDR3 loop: CSVEEGGAETQYF. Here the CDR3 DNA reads TGCAGCGTGGAGGAGGGGGGGGCTGAGACCCAGTACTTC.

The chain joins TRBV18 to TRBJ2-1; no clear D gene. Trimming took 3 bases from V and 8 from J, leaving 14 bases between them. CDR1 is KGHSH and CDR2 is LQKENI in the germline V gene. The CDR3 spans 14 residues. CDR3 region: CASSPKGFWDEQFF. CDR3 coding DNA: TGTGCCAGCTCACCGAAGGGTTTTTGGGATGAGCAGTTCTTC.

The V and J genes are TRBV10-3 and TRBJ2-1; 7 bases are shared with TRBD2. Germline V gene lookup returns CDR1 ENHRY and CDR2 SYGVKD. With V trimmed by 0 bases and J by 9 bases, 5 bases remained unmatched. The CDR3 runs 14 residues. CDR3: CAISESREGLEQFF. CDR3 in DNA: TGTGCCATCAGTGAGTCGAGGGAGGGCCTTGAGCAGTTCTTC.

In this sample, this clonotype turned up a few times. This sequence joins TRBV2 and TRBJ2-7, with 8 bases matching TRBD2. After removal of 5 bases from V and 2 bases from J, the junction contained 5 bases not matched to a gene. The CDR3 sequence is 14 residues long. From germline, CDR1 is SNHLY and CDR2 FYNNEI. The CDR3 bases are TGTGCCAGCAGTTACGGGGGGGCAACCTACGAGCAGTACTTC. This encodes CASSYGGATYEQYF.

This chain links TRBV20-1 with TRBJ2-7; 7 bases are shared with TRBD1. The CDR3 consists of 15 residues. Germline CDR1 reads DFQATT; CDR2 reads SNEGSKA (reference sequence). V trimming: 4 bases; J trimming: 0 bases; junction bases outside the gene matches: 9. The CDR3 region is CSAKGTAPPSYEQYF. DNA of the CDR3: TGCAGTGCTAAGGGGACAGCTCCCCCCTCCTACGAGCAGTACTTC.

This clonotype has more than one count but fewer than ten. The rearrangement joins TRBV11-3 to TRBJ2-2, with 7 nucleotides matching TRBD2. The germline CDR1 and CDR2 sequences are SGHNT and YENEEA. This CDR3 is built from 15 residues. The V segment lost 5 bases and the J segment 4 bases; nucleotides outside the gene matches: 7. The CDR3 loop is CASSHRGGGTGELFF. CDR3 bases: TGTGCCAGCAGCCACCGCGGGGGTGGCACCGGGGAGCTGTTTTTT.

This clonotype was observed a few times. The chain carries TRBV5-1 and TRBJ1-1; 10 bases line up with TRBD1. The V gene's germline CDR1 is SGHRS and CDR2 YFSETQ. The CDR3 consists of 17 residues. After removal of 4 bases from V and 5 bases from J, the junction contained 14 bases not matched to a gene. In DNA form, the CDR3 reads TGCGCCAGCAGCCAGAGACCAGAGGGACAGGGGCGGACTGAAGCTTTCTTT. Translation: CASSQRPEGQGRTEAFF.

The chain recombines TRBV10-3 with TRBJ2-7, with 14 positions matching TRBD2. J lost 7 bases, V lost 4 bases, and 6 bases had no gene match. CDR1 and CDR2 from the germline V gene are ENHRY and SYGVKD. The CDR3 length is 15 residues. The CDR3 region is CAISVGLAGGGEQYF. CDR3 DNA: TGTGCCATCAGTGTCGGACTAGCGGGAGGCGGGGAGCAGTACTTC.

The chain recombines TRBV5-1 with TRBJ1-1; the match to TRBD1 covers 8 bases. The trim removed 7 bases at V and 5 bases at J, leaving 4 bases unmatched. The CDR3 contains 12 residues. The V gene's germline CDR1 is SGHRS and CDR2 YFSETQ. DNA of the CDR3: TGCGCCAGCCAGGGGGCAGGGACTGAAGCTTTCTTT. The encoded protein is CASQGAGTEAFF.

CDR3 DNA sequence: TGTGCCAGCTCACCGTCTAATACAGGGGACTATGGCTACACCTTC. This sequence encodes CASSPSNTGDYGYTF. This chain links TRBV18 with TRBJ1-2, with 7 bases that match TRBD1. This CDR3 is 15 amino acids long. The trim removed 3 bases at V and 3 bases at J, leaving 7 bases unmatched. The V gene's germline CDR1 is KGHSH and CDR2 LQKENI.